Below are 14 T cell receptor beta chains sequenced from a single sample in a study of T cell responses to AZD1222 COVID-19 vaccine. The repertoire was sequenced with immunoSEQ multiplex PCR; TCRdb's copy has only in-frame clones and lacks some. The sample yields 95,000 to 150,000 clones, roughly 84% seen once. The starting material was peripheral blood, obtained on day 0 of AZD1222 vaccination. Source of these receptors: an adult in good health.

This chain joins TRBV25-1 and TRBJ1-1; D remains ambiguous. The germline V and J ends were trimmed by 0 bases and 2 bases, with 13 bases remaining between them. The germline gives CDR1 MGHDK, CDR2 SYGVNS. CDR3 length: 16 residues. This CDR3 reads CASSEYKGPLNTEAFF. In nucleotides, the CDR3 is TGTGCCAGCAGTGAATATAAAGGACCGCTAAACACTGAAGCTTTCTTT.

The CDR3 region has the DNA TGCGCCAGCAGCCAGGGACTAGCGGGGTTCGGGGAGCAGTACTTC. Protein product: CASSQGLAGFGEQYF. This rearrangement joins TRBV4-1 to TRBJ2-7; 13 nucleotides line up with TRBD2. CDR1 and CDR2 from the germline V gene are MGHRA and YSYEKL. V was pared by 3 bases and J by 7 bases, with 6 bases of the junction left unmatched. The CDR3 length is 15 residues.

This clone was seen a handful of times. The chain has TRBV5-5 and TRBJ1-6; D remains unclear. The germline V gene encodes CDR1 SGHKS and CDR2 YYEKEE (reference sequence). Trimming cost V 0 bases and J 5 bases, with 9 bases left between them. The CDR3 loop spans 15 amino acids. CDR3 bases: TGTGCCAGCAGCTTGGCCGGTGTAGATAATTCACCCCTCCACTTT. Translating it yields CASSLAGVDNSPLHF.

V and J are TRBV6-1 and TRBJ2-5; D gene uncertain. Trimming took off 0 bases at V and 1 base at J, with 6 bases between the two ends. The CDR3 length is 14 residues. Germline CDR1 MNHNS, CDR2 SASEGT. This chain's CDR3 is CASSEAWGQETQYF. The CDR3 DNA sequence: TGTGCCAGCAGTGAAGCATGGGGCCAAGAGACCCAGTACTTC.

V is TRBV7-2 and J is TRBJ2-5, with D unresolved. The V and J ends lost 5 bases and 6 bases respectively, with 10 bases between them. The germline CDR1 and CDR2 sequences are SGHTA and FQGNSA. The CDR3 runs to 12 residues. The CDR3 DNA reads TGTGCCAGCAGCACCGTTTATCAGACCCAGTACTTC. Its protein product is CASSTVYQTQYF.

V usage is TRBV9 and J usage is TRBJ2-5; TRBD2 matches 10 bases. The CDR3 spans 18 residues. Trimming at V came to 4 bases and at J to 1 base, leaving 13 bases not matched to a gene. Germline CDR1 is SGDLS and CDR2 is YYNGEE. The CDR3 bases are TGTGCCAGCAGCCCCCTTGAGCTAGCGGGGGACCTCCAAGAGACCCAGTACTTC. This translates into CASSPLELAGDLQETQYF.

The chain joins TRBV7-6 to TRBJ2-1, with 7 bases identical to TRBD2. The CDR3 sequence is 18 residues long. Germline loops: CDR1 SGHVS, CDR2 FNYEAQ. V lost 0 bases and J lost 0; bases outside the gene matches: 8. The chain's CDR3 is CASSLAPSGASSYNEQFF. DNA of the CDR3: TGTGCCAGCAGCTTAGCCCCAAGCGGGGCAAGCTCCTACAATGAGCAGTTCTTC.

J is TRBJ2-1 and V is TRBV7-3; TRBD2 matches 7 bases. Germline V gene lookup returns CDR1 SGHTA and CDR2 FQGTGA. This CDR3 comprises 15 residues. V was pared by 5 bases and J by 0 bases, with 4 bases of the junction left unmatched. Here the CDR3 DNA reads TGTGCCAGCAGCCCAGCGGGGAGCTCCTACAATGAGCAGTTCTTC. It translates to CASSPAGSSYNEQFF.

The chain is built from TRBV19 and TRBJ1-2; D is perhaps TRBD1 (5 bases). Germline lookup yields CDR1 LNHDA and CDR2 SQIVND (reference sequence). This CDR3 contains 12 residues. V was trimmed by 11 bases and J by 6 bases, leaving 16 bases between them. In DNA, the CDR3 is TGTGCCCCAAGGCGACAGCAGGATGGCTACACCTTC. This encodes CAPRRQQDGYTF.

V gene TRBV19 combines with J gene TRBJ1-1; D is unresolved. V gave up 7 bases and J gave up 5 bases, with 14 bases separating them. The CDR3 is made up of 13 amino acids. Germline values: CDR1 LNHDA, CDR2 SQIVND (reference sequence). CDR3 sequence reads: CASTKGLWTEAFF. The CDR3 bases are TGTGCCAGTACCAAAGGCCTCTGGACTGAAGCTTTCTTT.

The chain couples TRBV2 to TRBJ1-1; D uncertain. CDR1 and CDR2 (germline): SNHLY, FYNNEI. V lost 6 bases and J lost 1, with 12 bases in between. The CDR3 is made up of 14 amino acids. CDR3: CASRTHKGNTEAFF. The CDR3 region has the DNA TGTGCCAGCAGAACCCATAAGGGGAACACTGAAGCTTTCTTT. Filled out from reference TRBV2 and TRBJ1-1, the complete variable domain reads EPEVTQTPSHQVTQMGQEVILRCVPISNHLYFYWYRQILGQKVEFLVSFYNNEISEKSEIFDDQFSVERPDGSNFTLKIRSTKLEDSAMYFCASRTHKGNTEAFFGQGTRLTVV.

The rearrangement uses TRBV29-1 and TRBJ2-7; 9 bases are a match to TRBD1. This CDR3 comprises 16 residues. V was pared by 4 bases and J by 0 bases, with 10 bases of the junction left unmatched. The germline V gene encodes CDR1 SQVTM and CDR2 ANQGSEA. The CDR3 region has the DNA TGCAGCGTTGCCCCCCGGACAGGGGAGAGCTCCTACGAGCAGTACTTC. This encodes CSVAPRTGESSYEQYF.

The genes are TRBV27 and TRBJ2-7; 9 nucleotides line up with TRBD2. V shed 6 bases, J shed 2 bases, and the junction held 2 bases outside the gene matches. The CDR3 extends over 13 amino acids. Germline V gene data show CDR1 as MNHEY and CDR2 as SMNVEV (reference sequence). CDR3 DNA: TGTGCCAGCAGGCCTAGCGGGACCTACGAGCAGTACTTC. This gives the protein CASRPSGTYEQYF.

The chain joins TRBV12-3 or TRBV12-4 to TRBJ2-5; the D is unclear. The CDR3 runs 11 residues. V shed 3 bases and J shed 1 base, with 0 bases lying between them. The CDR3 spells CASSFQETQYF. Here the CDR3 DNA reads TGTGCCAGCAGTTTCCAAGAGACCCAGTACTTC.